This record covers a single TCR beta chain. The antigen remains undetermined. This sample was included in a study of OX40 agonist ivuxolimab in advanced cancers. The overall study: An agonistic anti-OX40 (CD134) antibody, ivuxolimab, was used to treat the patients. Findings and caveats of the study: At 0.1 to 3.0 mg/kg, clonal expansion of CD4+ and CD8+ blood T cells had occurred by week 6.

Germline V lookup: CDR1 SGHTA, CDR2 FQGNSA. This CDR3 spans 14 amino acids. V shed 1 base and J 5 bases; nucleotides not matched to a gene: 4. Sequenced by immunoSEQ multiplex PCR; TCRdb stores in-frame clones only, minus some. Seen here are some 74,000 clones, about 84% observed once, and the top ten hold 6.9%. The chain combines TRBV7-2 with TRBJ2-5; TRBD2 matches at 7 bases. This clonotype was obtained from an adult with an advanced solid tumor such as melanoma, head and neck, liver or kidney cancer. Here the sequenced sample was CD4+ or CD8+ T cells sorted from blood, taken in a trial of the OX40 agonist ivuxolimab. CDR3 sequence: CASSLGGGGETQYF. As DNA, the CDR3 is TGTGCCAGCAGCTTAGGAGGCGGGGGTGAGACCCAGTACTTC.